One sample yielded the 16 T cell receptor beta chains listed below, sequenced in a study of T cells in Graves' hyperthyroidism and ophthalmopathy. What was amplified from RNA transcripts were TCR beta CDR3 regions. First-round RT-PCR of the TCR CDR3 relied on the HTBI primer set. TCRdb recomputed calls from the multiplex PCR reads with MiXCR, one row per CDR3 protein. The repertoire holds around 520,000 distinct CDR3 sequences, roughly 15% seen once, with over 11% in the top ten. The sample was blood. Receptors originate from a woman in her 40s with Graves' hyperthyroidism.

A note on this clonotype: This may be a read error: a much more frequent sequence differs by one nucleotide. In this CDR3 the conserved last residue, phenylalanine or tryptophan, is missing, so a read error is likely. V gene TRBV12-3 or TRBV12-4 combines with J gene TRBJ2-7, with 8 bases identical to TRBD2. Losses at the gene ends were 8 bases for V and 1 base for J; bases not matched to a gene: 4. The CDR3 totals 13 residues. In DNA, the CDR3 is TGTGCCAGCGGTATAGCGGGATCCTACGAGCAGTACCTC. It codes for CASGIAGSYEQYL.

A few counts support this clonotype. This sequence joins TRBV4-1 and TRBJ1-6, with D unclear. The germline CDR1 and CDR2 sequences are MGHRA and YSYEKL. Trimming shortened V by 2 bases and J by 6 bases, and 8 bases separated the two germline ends. This CDR3 spans 14 amino acids. CDR3 sequence reads: CASSQPSGNSPLHF. Written as DNA, the CDR3 is TGCGCCAGCAGCCAACCAAGTGGTAATTCACCCCTCCACTTT.

This clonotype has at least ten counts. The chain links TRBV20-1 to TRBJ2-1, with TRBD2 matching 13 bases. The junction had 3 bases not matched to a gene; V was cut back by 3 bases and J by 4 bases. The V gene's germline CDR1 is DFQATT and CDR2 SNEGSKA (reference sequence). The CDR3 is made up of 15 amino acids. CDR3 in amino acids: CSARTSGGSYNEQFF. As DNA, the CDR3 is TGCAGTGCTAGGACTAGCGGGGGGTCTTACAATGAGCAGTTCTTC.

The rearrangement joins TRBV20-1 to TRBJ1-3; a weak D match, TRBD1 (6 bases). This CDR3 region has 16 residues. The V gene lost 4 bases and the J gene lost 0 bases, with 16 bases spanning the gap. Germline assignment: CDR1 DFQATT and CDR2 SNEGSKA (reference sequence). The CDR3 bases are TGCAGTGCTATGGGGGGCAGAAACCGCTCTGGAAACACCATATATTTT. Translating it yields CSAMGGRNRSGNTIYF.

The V call is TRBV5-8, the J call TRBJ1-4; no clear D gene. Per germline, CDR1 SGHTS and CDR2 YDEGEE. The CDR3 totals 13 residues. The V end lost 2 bases, the J end lost 8 bases, and 10 bases lay between the germline ends. The CDR3 sequence: CASSFQSYEKLFF. The DNA of the CDR3 is TGTGCCAGCAGCTTTCAGTCTTACGAAAAACTGTTTTTT. Using reference TRBV5-8 and TRBJ1-4 for the parts outside the CDR3, the full variable domain is EAGVTQSPTHLIKTRGQQATLRCSPISGHTSVYWYQQALGLGLQFLLWYDEGEERNRGNFPPRFSGRQFPNYSSELNVNALELEDSALYLCASSFQSYEKLFFGSGTQLSVL.

This clonotype has more than one count but fewer than ten. The chain uses TRBV18 and TRBJ2-6; TRBD1 aligns across 8 bases. V gave up 4 bases and J gave up 0 bases; unmatched junction bases: 8. The CDR3 totals 18 residues. Germline V gene sequence: CDR1 KGHSH, CDR2 LQKENI. CDR3 region: CASSLGVTGVSGANVLTF. DNA of the CDR3: TGTGCCAGCTCACTGGGCGTGACAGGGGTCTCTGGGGCCAACGTCCTGACTTTC. Based on the CDR3 plus reference TRBV18 and TRBJ2-6, the full variable domain is NAGVMQNPRHLVRRRGQEARLRCSPMKGHSHVYWYRQLPEEGLKFMVYLQKENIIDESGMPKERFSAEFPKEGPSILRIQQVVRGDSAAYFCASSLGVTGVSGANVLTFGAGSRLTVL.

A few counts support this clonotype. The chain combines TRBV24-1 with TRBJ1-5; perhaps TRBD1 as D (6 bases). Between the trimmed V and J ends, which lost 4 bases and 7 bases, there was a span of 10 bases. Germline values: CDR1 KGHDR, CDR2 SFDVKD. The CDR3 has 13 residues. CDR3 protein: CATSDRGRQPQHF. The CDR3, as DNA: TGTGCCACCAGTGACAGGGGCCGACAGCCCCAGCATTTT.

This clonotype was found many times. The J gene is TRBJ2-1, the V gene TRBV30; tentative D call: TRBD2 (5 bases). V lost 4 bases and J 2 bases, leaving 9 bases between the germline ends. This CDR3 comprises 13 residues. Germline V gene lookup returns CDR1 GTSNPN and CDR2 SVGIG (reference sequence). CDR3 sequence reads: CAWTSQPYNEQFF. DNA for the CDR3: TGTGCCTGGACTAGCCAACCCTACAATGAGCAGTTCTTC.

This clonotype has at least ten counts. J is TRBJ2-7 and V is TRBV7-3; 7 bases fit TRBD2. Germline V gene data show CDR1 as SGHTA and CDR2 as FQGTGA. V lost 2 bases, J lost 2 bases, and 12 bases stayed unmatched. This CDR3 has 17 residues. The DNA for the CDR3 is TGTGCCAGCAGCTTATCCCCACTTCCGGGAGGCCCCTACGAGCAGTACTTC. Translated: CASSLSPLPGGPYEQYF.

This clonotype was found many times. The V and J genes are TRBV11-2 and TRBJ2-7, with a possible D match to TRBD2 (6 bases). With 5 bases removed from V and 3 bases from J, the gap between germline ends came to 11 bases. The CDR3 runs to 13 residues. Germline CDR1 reads SGHAT; CDR2 reads FQNNGV. The CDR3 bases are TGTGCCAGCAGCCCCCCTAGCGTCTACGAGCAGTACTTC. Protein product: CASSPPSVYEQYF.

The V and J genes are TRBV6-1 and TRBJ1-1; a possible D gene is TRBD1 (5 bases). Germline V CDR1 and CDR2: MNHNS, SASEGT. Trimming left V 6 bases short and J 3 bases short, with 17 bases between. This CDR3 contains 15 residues. The CDR3 protein is CASSIQDWVDTEAFF. The CDR3 DNA follows: TGTGCCAGCAGCATACAGGACTGGGTAGACACTGAAGCTTTCTTT.

The sample holds a few counts of this clonotype. A much more abundant neighbour one base away suggests this may be a read error. This CDR3 fails to terminate in the conserved phenylalanine or tryptophan, so it likely reflects a read error. The chain couples TRBV7-9 to TRBJ2-7; 11 nucleotides line up with TRBD1. V lost 5 bases and J lost 7; bases outside the gene matches: 7. This CDR3 region has 14 residues. The germline CDR1 and CDR2 sequences are SEHNR and FQNEAQ (reference sequence). The CDR3 DNA follows: TGTGCCAGCAGCGCATTGGACAGGGGGCGAGAGCAGTACCTC. Its translation is CASSALDRGREQYL.

This clonotype was seen at least ten times. The chain carries TRBV12-3 or TRBV12-4 and TRBJ2-2; 10 nucleotides line up with TRBD1. The CDR3 loop spans 15 amino acids. V lost 5 bases, J lost 5 bases, and 5 bases stayed unmatched. The CDR3 DNA reads as TGTGCCAGCAGTCCTATGGACAGGGGGACCGGGGAGCTGTTTTTT. As protein: CASSPMDRGTGELFF.

This clonotype was observed a handful of times. The chain couples TRBV5-1 to TRBJ1-4, with 8 bases identical to TRBD1. Germline CDR1 SGHRS, CDR2 YFSETQ. There are 14 residues in the CDR3. The V and J ends lost 2 bases and 5 bases, in that order; junction bases with no gene match: 2. CDR3 sequence: CASSFRTGNEKLFF. The CDR3 region has the DNA TGCGCCAGCAGCTTTAGGACAGGGAATGAAAAACTGTTTTTT.

This clonotype was picked up many times. The chain uses TRBV19 and TRBJ2-1; D is possibly TRBD1 (5 bases). Trimming removed 9 bases from V and 3 bases from J, with 12 bases in between. The CDR3 has 13 amino acids. CDR1 is LNHDA and CDR2 is SQIVND in the germline V gene (reference sequence). The CDR3 coding sequence is TGTGCCAGCAGCATAGACAGCTACAATGAGCAGTTCTTC. This encodes CASSIDSYNEQFF.

There are many counts of this clonotype. This chain links TRBV24-1 with TRBJ2-6; D not certain. Germline lookup yields CDR1 KGHDR and CDR2 SFDVKD. Trimming shortened V by 3 bases and J by 0 bases, and 8 bases separated the two germline ends. The CDR3 has 16 amino acids. The CDR3 loop is CATSDPGYSGANVLTF. CDR3 DNA: TGTGCCACCAGTGATCCAGGATACTCTGGGGCCAACGTCCTGACTTTC.